This T cell receptor beta chain was identified in a study of OX40 agonist ivuxolimab in advanced cancers. Study details: Patients in the trial were receiving intravenous ivuxolimab every 2 weeks, at doses of 0.01 to 10 mg/kg. The study, taken as a whole, reports: Among T cells, CD8+ cells averaged more expanded clones than CD4+ cells. Compared with others, partial responders at 0.1-3.0 mg/kg displayed clonal expansion among the lowest.

About this clone itself: Antigen specificity is unknown.

The sampling schedule covered blood at baseline, cycle 4 day 1, and cycle 7 day 1. Germline V gene data show CDR1 as SQVTM and CDR2 as ANQGSEA. V lost 8 bases to trimming and J lost 0 bases, with 18 bases between them. CDR3 length equals 15 residues. The assay was immunoSEQ multiplex PCR, and TCRdb's table has in-frame clones only and misses some. The sample yields about 15,000 clones, roughly 86% seen once. The TCR originated in an adult with an advanced solid tumor such as melanoma, head and neck, liver or kidney cancer. V usage is TRBV29-1 and J usage is TRBJ2-3, with D possibly matching TRBD1 (6 bases). The starting material was CD4+ or CD8+ T cells sorted from blood, obtained in a trial of the OX40 agonist ivuxolimab. CDR3 protein: CSYHTGYSSTDTQYF. Here the CDR3 DNA reads TGCAGCTATCACACAGGGTATAGTAGCACAGATACGCAGTATTTT.